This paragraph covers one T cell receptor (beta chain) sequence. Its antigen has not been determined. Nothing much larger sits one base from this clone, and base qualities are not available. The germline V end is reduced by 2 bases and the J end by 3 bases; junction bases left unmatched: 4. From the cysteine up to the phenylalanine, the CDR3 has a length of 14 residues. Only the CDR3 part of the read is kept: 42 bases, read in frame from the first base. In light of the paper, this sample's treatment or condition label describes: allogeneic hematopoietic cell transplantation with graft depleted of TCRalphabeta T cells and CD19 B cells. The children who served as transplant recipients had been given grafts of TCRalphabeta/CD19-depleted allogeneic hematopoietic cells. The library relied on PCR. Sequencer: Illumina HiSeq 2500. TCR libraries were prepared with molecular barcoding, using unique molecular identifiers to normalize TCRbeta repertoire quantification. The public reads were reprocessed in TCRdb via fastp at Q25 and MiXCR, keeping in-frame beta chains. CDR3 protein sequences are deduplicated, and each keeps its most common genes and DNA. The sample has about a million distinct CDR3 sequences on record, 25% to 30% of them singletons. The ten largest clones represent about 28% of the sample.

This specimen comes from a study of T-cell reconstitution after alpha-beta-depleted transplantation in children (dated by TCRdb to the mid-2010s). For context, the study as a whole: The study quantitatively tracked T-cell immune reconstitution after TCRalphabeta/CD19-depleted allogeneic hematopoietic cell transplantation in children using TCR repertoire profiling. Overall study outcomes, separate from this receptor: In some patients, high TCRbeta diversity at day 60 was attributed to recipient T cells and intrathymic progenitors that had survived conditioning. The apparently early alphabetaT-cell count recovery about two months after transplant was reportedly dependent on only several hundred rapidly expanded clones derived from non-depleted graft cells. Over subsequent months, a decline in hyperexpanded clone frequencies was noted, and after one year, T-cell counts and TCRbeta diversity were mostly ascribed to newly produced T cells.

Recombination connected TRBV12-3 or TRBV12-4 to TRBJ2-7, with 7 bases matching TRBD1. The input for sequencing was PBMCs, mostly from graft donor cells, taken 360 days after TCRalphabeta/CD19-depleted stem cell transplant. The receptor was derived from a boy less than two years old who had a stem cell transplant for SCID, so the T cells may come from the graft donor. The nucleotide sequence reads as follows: TGTGCCAGCAGTTTAACAGGGGAAGGCTACGAGCAGTACTTC. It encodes CASSLTGEGYEQYF.